The 14 T cell receptor beta chains reported below all come from one sample, sequenced in a study of Graves' ophthalmopathy and Graves' hyperthyroidism. RNA served as the template for amplifying TCR beta CDR3 regions. HTBI primers primed a first-round RT-PCR, and a second-round multiplex PCR followed. TCRdb used MiXCR to reprocess the multiplex PCR reads, holding one entry per CDR3 protein. The sample records under 350,000 distinct CDR3 sequences, roughly 17% being singletons. Sequencing was done on a sample of peripheral blood. The receptors were gathered from an adult man with Graves' ophthalmopathy.

This clonotype was recorded many times. This rearrangement joins TRBV12-3 or TRBV12-4 to TRBJ1-1; 8 bases match TRBD1. The CDR3 runs to 13 residues. The junction had 1 base not matched to a gene; V was cut back by 3 bases and J by 4 bases. For the CDR3, the DNA is TGTGCCAGCAGTTTCACAGGGGGCACTGAAGCTTTCTTT. As protein: CASSFTGGTEAFF.

This clonotype was seen repeatedly, ten times or more. The chain employs TRBV12-3 or TRBV12-4 and TRBJ1-5; D gene unclear. Trimming removed 4 bases at V and 0 bases at J, with 1 base between. This CDR3 has 12 residues. CDR3 in amino acids: CASSYSNQPQHF. In DNA, the CDR3 is TGTGCCAGCAGTTATAGCAATCAGCCCCAGCATTTT.

The V and J genes are TRBV6-1 and TRBJ2-7; possible D gene TRBD2, 6 bases. Between the trimmed V and J ends, which lost 6 bases and 4 bases, there was a span of 16 bases. Germline-derived CDR1 and CDR2 are MNHNS and SASEGT. This CDR3 has 14 amino acids. The DNA for the CDR3 is TGTGCCAGCAGCCCACCGGGGGAGTGGTACGAGCAGTACTTC. It specifies CASSPPGEWYEQYF.

The table lists this clonotype with a count of one. V gene TRBV4-3 combines with J gene TRBJ1-6; the D is unclear. Per germline, CDR1 LGHNA and CDR2 YSLEER. CDR3 size: 15 residues. V shed 4 bases and J shed 8 bases, with 15 bases lying between them. The DNA for the CDR3 is TGCGCCAGCAGCCGAGGATTCCGAAGAGATTCACCCCTCCACTTT. Protein sequence: CASSRGFRRDSPLHF.

There are many counts of this clonotype. DNA of the CDR3: TGTGCCAGCTCACCACTCAGCATAAACTACGAGCAGTACTTC. Translation: CASSPLSINYEQYF. The rearrangement joins TRBV18 to TRBJ2-7; D ambiguous. There are 14 residues in the CDR3. Per the germline V gene, CDR1 is KGHSH and CDR2 is LQKENI. Trimming stripped 1 base from V and 3 bases from J, with 10 bases between.

In this sample, this clonotype turned up a few times. The CDR3 DNA is TGTGCCAGCAGCCCACAGGGTTACGGGAGCTACGAGCAGTACTTC. Translated: CASSPQGYGSYEQYF. The chain employs TRBV7-2 and TRBJ2-7; tentatively, D is TRBD1 or TRBD2 (6 bases each). The CDR3 consists of 15 residues. Germline CDR1 SGHTA, CDR2 FQGNSA. V dropped 5 bases and J dropped 3 bases, with 17 bases sitting between them. Using reference TRBV7-2 and TRBJ2-7 for the parts outside the CDR3, the full variable domain is GAGVSQSPSNKVTEKGKDVELRCDPISGHTALYWYRQSLGQGLEFLIYFQGNSAPDKSGLPSDRFSAERTGGSVSTLTIQRTQQEDSAVYLCASSPQGYGSYEQYFGPGTRLTVT.

This clonotype has a count of ten or more. This chain joins TRBV28 and TRBJ1-5; D remains unclear. Trimming took 5 bases from V and 4 from J, leaving 18 bases between them. CDR1 MDHEN and CDR2 SYDVKM come from the germline V gene. This CDR3 has 16 residues. The CDR3 nucleotides read TGTGCCAGCAGTACCGTTGCGACACGCCGTAATCAGCCCCAGCATTTT. Protein: CASSTVATRRNQPQHF.

This clonotype was counted many times. The CDR3 here is CASRGTGKDTEAFF. For the CDR3, the DNA is TGTGCCAGCAGGGGGACAGGGAAGGACACTGAAGCTTTCTTT. V is TRBV6-1 and J is TRBJ1-1, with 9 nucleotides matching TRBD1. The CDR3 loop spans 14 amino acids. V was clipped by 6 bases and J by 3 bases; unmatched bases: 5. CDR1 and CDR2 from the germline V gene are MNHNS and SASEGT.

The rearrangement links TRBV30 to TRBJ2-3, with D perhaps being TRBD1 or TRBD2 (5 bases each). The V gene lost 4 bases and the J gene lost 6 bases, with 11 bases spanning the gap. The CDR3 is 12 residues long. Germline-derived CDR1 and CDR2 are GTSNPN and SVGIG (reference sequence). As DNA, the CDR3 is TGTGCCTGGAAAGATTGGGGGGATACGCAGTATTTT. Translating it yields CAWKDWGDTQYF.

This clonotype occurred many times. This chain connects TRBV4-3 to TRBJ2-7; 7 bases align to TRBD1. The CDR3 runs to 15 residues. The trim removed 4 bases at V and 1 base at J, leaving 7 bases unmatched. CDR1 is LGHNA, CDR2 YSLEER, per germline. CDR3 sequence reads: CASSRYRGRSYEQYF. CDR3 DNA: TGCGCCAGCAGCCGGTACAGGGGAAGGTCCTACGAGCAGTACTTC.

This clonotype was observed many times. This rearrangement joins TRBV5-1 to TRBJ1-2; no firm D call. Germline V CDR1 and CDR2: SGHRS, YFSETQ. This CDR3 is built from 13 residues. V dropped 0 bases and J dropped 7 bases, with 10 bases sitting between them. CDR3 loop: CASSLDGFVGYTF. For the CDR3, the DNA is TGCGCCAGCAGCTTGGACGGATTCGTTGGCTACACCTTC.

A word on this clonotype: A much bigger clone sits one base away, suggesting this may be a read error. The chain employs TRBV24-1 and TRBJ2-7, with TRBD1 matching 8 bases. Trimming cost V 3 bases and J 9 bases; bases outside gene matches: 12. This CDR3 spans 15 amino acids. CDR1 is KGHDR and CDR2 is SFDVKD in the germline V gene. CDR3 DNA sequence: TGTGCCACCAGTGATCCAGGACAGGGTTGGGACGGGCAGTACTTC. This codes for CATSDPGQGWDGQYF.

This clonotype was seen many times. The chain recombines TRBV25-1 with TRBJ2-5, with 8 bases identical to TRBD2. The CDR3 length is 14 residues. Germline trimming cut 2 bases from V and 4 bases from J; bases unmatched to any gene: 3. CDR1 is MGHDK and CDR2 is SYGVNS in the germline V gene. CDR3 sequence (DNA): TGTGCCAGCAGTGAACGGAGCGGGAGAGAGACCCAGTACTTC. Its protein product is CASSERSGRETQYF.

As regards this clonotype: The junction departs from the called germline gene at one end, perhaps through a read error. This chain's CDR3 is CASSDDSLYGYNF. For the CDR3, the DNA is TGTGCCAGTAGTGACGACTCTCTTTATGGCTACAACTTC. This rearrangement joins TRBV19 to TRBJ1-2, with unresolved D. This CDR3 has 13 amino acids. Germline-derived CDR1 and CDR2 are LNHDA and SQIVND (reference sequence).